The clone carrying this T cell receptor beta chain was seen a few times. Its antigen is currently unknown. The data were obtained in a study of T cells after yellow fever vaccination. Turning to the study itself: SMART-Seq v4 Ultra Low Input handled preparation of low-cell-number fractions.

Study-wide results and caveats: Abundant bulk-population clonotypes could contaminate the FACS-sorted repertoires. Though weaker, the secondary response peaked faster, on day 5 versus 15.

As TCR cDNA was made by 5'RACE template switching, a universal primer site and UMIs were added. Each CDR3 protein gets one entry after TCRdb re-called the 5' RACE reads with MiXCR. The data contain around 550,000 distinct CDR3 sequences, 15% to 20% of them seen just once; the ten biggest clones take up 14%. The length of the CDR3 is 17 residues. V shed 7 bases and J 9 bases; nucleotides not matched to a gene: 18. Germline V gives CDR1 MNHEY, CDR2 SVGEGT. The sequenced sample was PBMCs, obtained 15 days after the yellow fever booster vaccination. The clonotype comes from a man aged 30 to 39 who received the YFV17D yellow fever vaccine. The chain has TRBV6-2 or TRBV6-3 and TRBJ2-1; 10 nucleotides align to TRBD2. The CDR3 loop reads CASTPRRASGRAGEQFF. The CDR3 DNA reads TGTGCCAGCACCCCCAGGAGGGCTAGCGGGAGAGCGGGTGAGCAGTTCTTC.